Listed here is a single T cell receptor beta chain. This clonotype was observed a few times. The antigen this receptor binds is unknown. No base-level quality is on record; no much larger clone is a single base apart. Library preparation employed RACE. The data were produced on a NextSeq 500. Library preparation attached unique molecular identifiers to individual cDNA molecules for quantitative, reproducible TCR counting. Both TCR alpha and TCR beta chains were sequenced from each blood RNA sample. The authors' analysis ran thus. A median of approximately 100,000 TCRs per sample was observed, with a range of roughly 20,000 to 750,000. The Decombinator software suite was used to annotate V, J and CDR3 in the TCR reads. For the PS versus PT1 abundance plots, all samples were subsampled to the same number of TCRs (28,000). Expanded TCRs were defined as absent before sensitization and observed at least eight times at the 2-week time point. TCRdb reworked the public reads: Q25 trimming with fastp, MiXCR clone assembly, productive beta chains retained. Rows are unified per CDR3 protein, each entry keeping the most common DNA and genes. TCRdb, not the original authors, processed these V and J calls. The sample table contains roughly 180,000 distinct CDR3 sequences; only one count was recorded for more than 20% of them. About 6.7% of the sample is in the top ten clones.

The data originate from a study of human T cells and chemical hapten exposure (dated by TCRdb to about 2021). About the study as a whole: For sensitization, 2% DPC in acetone was applied to a roughly 2 cm by roughly 2 cm area of upper inner arm skin. Throughout the roughly 24-week study period, patients were also given weekly therapeutic DPC doses on the scalp. Patch testing on the upper back used Finn chambers containing 0.01% DPC, with scoring done after 6 days according to International Contact Dermatitis Research Group standards. Alopecia areata with under or over 50% scalp involvement, alopecia totalis and alopecia universalis were represented in the patient cohort, which was mostly female. Libraries were pooled for sequencing, and variation in per-sample TCR yields was attributed mainly to small differences in library volumes within the pool. Peripheral blood TCR repertoire changes were tracked in vivo in alopecia patients during primary and secondary sensitization to the hapten diphenylcyclopropenone (DPC). Blood samples were taken from patients before sensitization (week 0) and then at 2, 6 and about 24 weeks after DPC sensitization. For TCR sequencing, blood came from twenty-nine alopecia patients at anywhere from one to four time points (pre-sensitization, 2, 6 and 24 weeks). What the study reported, not specific to this receptor: Expanded TCRs formed significantly more large CDR3 similarity clusters than pre-sensitization or healthy control sets, consistent with antigen-driven responses. After repeated subsampling, the strength of the expansion versus patch-test correlation and the threshold at which it became significant changed. The number of PT1 expanded TCRs positively correlated with patch test score, significant at thresholds 8, 16 and 32 but not 4. The number of TCRs above 1 in 1000 frequency did not change with DPC sensitization; there was no evidence of global repertoire structure alterations. Because every patient had alopecia, a presumed autoimmune disease, the patients' immune response might differ from that of healthy individuals.

V is clipped by 4 bases and J by 3 bases, and the sequence between their germline boundaries is 31 bases long. CDR1 SQVTM and CDR2 ANQGSEA were looked up in the germline V gene. Taken from cysteine to phenylalanine, the CDR3 has 19 residues. The retained sequence is limited to the CDR3, 57 bases, with the frame set at the first base. Sample time point, as interpreted from the label and publication: patch test 1, 2 weeks after DPC sensitization. Reading the label with the study, this specimen's treatment or condition is: therapeutic diphenylcyclopropenone sensitization with weekly scalp DPC. At each patch-test visit, blood was drawn before the patch test was applied. Patients were considered eligible if aged 18 to 70, diagnosed with alopecia and deemed suitable for DPC therapy, and patients were excluded if pregnant. Total RNA was extracted from unfractionated whole blood collected in Tempus Blood RNA tubes.

Specimen: whole blood, collected in connection with sensitization to the hapten diphenylcyclopropenone (DPC). The sequence is built from TRBV29-1 and TRBJ2-7, with a tentative D gene TRBD1 over 6 matching bases. The receptor was isolated from a woman between 45 and 60 years old with alopecia areata. Some clones in this sample may be carry-over from other donors' samples. The CDR3 protein is CSVANPRGQGSRPLYEQYF. DNA sequence: TGCAGCGTTGCGAACCCCAGGGGCCAGGGGAGCAGGCCACTCTACGAGCAGTACTTC.